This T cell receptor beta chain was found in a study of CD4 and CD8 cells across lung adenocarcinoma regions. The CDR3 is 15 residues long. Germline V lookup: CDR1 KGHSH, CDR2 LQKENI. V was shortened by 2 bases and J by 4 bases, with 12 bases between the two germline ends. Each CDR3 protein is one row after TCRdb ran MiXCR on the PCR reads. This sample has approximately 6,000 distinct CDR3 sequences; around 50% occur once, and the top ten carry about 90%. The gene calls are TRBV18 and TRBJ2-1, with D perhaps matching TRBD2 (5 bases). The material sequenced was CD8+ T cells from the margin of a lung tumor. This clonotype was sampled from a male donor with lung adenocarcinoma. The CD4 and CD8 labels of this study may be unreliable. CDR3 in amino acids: CASSPGSGNYNEQFF. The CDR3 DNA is TGTGCCAGCTCACCAGGGAGCGGTAATTACAATGAGCAGTTCTTC.